The 12 T cell receptor beta chains below all came from one sample that was sequenced in a study of radiation and T cells in renal cell carcinoma (dated by TCRdb to about 2020). Libraries were prepared through the immunoSEQ multiplex PCR assay. The table was pulled from immuneACCESS by TCRdb, which kept in-frame rearrangements only. Such tables lose some clones; where checked, under half of the loss comes from unresolved V genes, and the rest has no known cause. The sample yields about 78,000 clones; roughly nine tenths were counted once. The ten largest clones add up to roughly 5.4% of the sample. This sample's time point label indicates: blood 4 weeks post-SBRT, at nephrectomy. In the paper's terms, the treatment or condition label means: 15 Gy SBRT to primary tumor, nephrectomy 4 weeks later. Material: blood, obtained from a patient whose treatment included radiotherapy and nephrectomy. All receptors derive from a woman aged 70-85 years with renal cell carcinoma.

The chain employs TRBV5-4 and TRBJ1-5, with 7 bases aligning to TRBD1. The V and J ends lost 4 bases and 2 bases, in that order; junction bases with no gene match: 9. In germline, CDR1 is SGHNT, CDR2 YYREEE (reference sequence). CDR3 size: 16 residues. This CDR3 reads CASSPGSGGRNQPQHF. The CDR3 DNA reads as TGTGCCAGCAGCCCCGGGTCAGGGGGTCGCAATCAGCCCCAGCATTTT.

J is TRBJ2-3 and V is TRBV19; 11 bases agree with TRBD2. Germline-derived CDR1 and CDR2 are LNHDA and SQIVND (reference sequence). The CDR3 sequence is 14 residues long. Trimming cost V 10 bases and J 7 bases; bases outside gene matches: 10. The CDR3 loop reads CAKDSGGGVNTQYF. The CDR3 nucleotides read TGTGCCAAAGATAGCGGGGGGGGCGTGAATACGCAGTATTTT. The variable domain in full, with the rest retrieved from reference TRBV19 and TRBJ2-3, is DGGITQSPKYLFRKEGQNVTLSCEQNLNHDAMYWYRQDPGQGLRLIYYSQIVNDFQKGDIAEGYSVSREKKESFPLTVTSAQKNPTAFYLCAKDSGGGVNTQYFGPGTRLTVL.

The chain couples TRBV28 to TRBJ2-4; D is uncertain. The CDR3 sequence is 16 residues long. Looked up from germline, CDR1 is MDHEN and CDR2 is SYDVKM. Trimming removed 3 bases from V and 0 bases from J, with 12 bases in between. The CDR3 sequence: CASSLLRSLAKNIQYF. DNA of the CDR3: TGTGCCAGCAGTTTGTTAAGAAGTTTAGCCAAAAACATTCAGTACTTC. The full variable domain, in which reference TRBV28 and TRBJ2-4 provide the parts outside the CDR3, is DVKVTQSSRYLVKRTGEKVFLECVQDMDHENMFWYRQDPGLGLRLIYFSYDVKMKEKGDIPEGYSVSREKKERFSLILESASTNQTSMYLCASSLLRSLAKNIQYFGAGTRLSVL.

This chain links TRBV28 with TRBJ1-4; tentatively, D is TRBD1 (5 bases). The CDR3 has 15 amino acids. Germline CDR1 MDHEN, CDR2 SYDVKM. V dropped 2 bases and J dropped 2 bases, with 9 bases sitting between them. This chain's CDR3 is CASSLRGITNEKLFF. The CDR3 DNA follows: TGTGCCAGCAGTTTACGGGGGATCACTAATGAAAAACTGTTTTTT.

The V and J genes are TRBV6-1 and TRBJ1-5; D is ambiguous. Germline CDR1 MNHNS, CDR2 SASEGT. V was trimmed by 1 base and J by 1 base, leaving 8 bases between them. The CDR3 totals 15 residues. The CDR3 coding sequence is TGTGCCAGCAGTGAAGTGTGGCAAAGCAATCAGCCCCAGCATTTT. Translated, it gives CASSEVWQSNQPQHF.

The rearrangement joins TRBV28 to TRBJ2-1; 8 positions match TRBD1. The CDR3 runs 12 residues. The trim removed 3 bases at V and 13 bases at J, leaving 5 bases unmatched. Germline CDR1 reads MDHEN; CDR2 reads SYDVKM. Here the CDR3 DNA reads TGTGCCAGCAGTTTCGAGGACAGGGAACAGTTCTTC. Translation gives CASSFEDREQFF.

The chain carries TRBV19 and TRBJ2-3; 7 bases align to TRBD2. CDR1 and CDR2 from the germline V gene are LNHDA and SQIVND (reference sequence). The CDR3 spans 14 residues. V lost 5 bases, J lost 2 bases, and 4 bases stayed unmatched. The CDR3 reads CASSSQRDTDTQYF. In nucleotides, the CDR3 is TGTGCCAGTAGTTCCCAGCGGGACACAGATACGCAGTATTTT.

The rearrangement links TRBV7-6 to TRBJ2-5; 12 positions match TRBD2. CDR3 length: 19 residues. V lost 2 bases, J lost 2 bases, and 12 bases stayed unmatched. Germline-derived CDR1 and CDR2 are SGHVS and FNYEAQ. The CDR3 bases are TGTGCCAGCAGCTTAATCTCCCAAGCACTAGCGGGGGGTCAAGAGACCCAGTACTTC. Its protein is CASSLISQALAGGQETQYF.

This rearrangement joins TRBV5-4 to TRBJ2-7; D gene unclear. CDR1 is SGHNT, CDR2 YYREEE, per germline (reference sequence). This CDR3 region has 15 residues. Trimming left V 4 bases short and J 3 bases short, with 17 bases between. As DNA, the CDR3 is TGTGCCAGCAGCCCCCCTGGAGTGTCTAACTACGAGCAGTACTTC. Translated, it gives CASSPPGVSNYEQYF.

The chain has TRBV10-3 and TRBJ1-1; no definite D call. This CDR3 contains 15 residues. V lost 0 bases to trimming and J lost 0 bases, with 8 bases between them. CDR1 ENHRY and CDR2 SYGVKD come from the germline V gene. The CDR3 DNA reads TGTGCCATCAGTGAGTCGACTCAAGTGAACACTGAAGCTTTCTTT. It codes for CAISESTQVNTEAFF.

The J gene is TRBJ1-2, the V gene TRBV7-9, with D maybe TRBD1 (5 bases). Trimming cost V 4 bases and J 0 bases, with 21 bases left between them. The CDR3 loop spans 18 amino acids. Germline-derived CDR1 and CDR2 are SEHNR and FQNEAQ (reference sequence). The CDR3 DNA reads as TGTGCCAGCAGCTCCCTCGGGGCCGGGAAGGAAGCTAACTATGGCTACACCTTC. Encoded protein: CASSSLGAGKEANYGYTF.

The chain joins TRBV4-1 to TRBJ2-7, with D unclear. Trimming took off 0 bases at V and 3 bases at J, with 12 bases between the two ends. CDR1 is MGHRA, CDR2 YSYEKL, per germline. The CDR3 length is 15 residues. CDR3 bases: TGCGCCAGCAGCCAAGAAAGGATTTCGGTCTACGAGCAGTACTTC. Amino acids: CASSQERISVYEQYF.